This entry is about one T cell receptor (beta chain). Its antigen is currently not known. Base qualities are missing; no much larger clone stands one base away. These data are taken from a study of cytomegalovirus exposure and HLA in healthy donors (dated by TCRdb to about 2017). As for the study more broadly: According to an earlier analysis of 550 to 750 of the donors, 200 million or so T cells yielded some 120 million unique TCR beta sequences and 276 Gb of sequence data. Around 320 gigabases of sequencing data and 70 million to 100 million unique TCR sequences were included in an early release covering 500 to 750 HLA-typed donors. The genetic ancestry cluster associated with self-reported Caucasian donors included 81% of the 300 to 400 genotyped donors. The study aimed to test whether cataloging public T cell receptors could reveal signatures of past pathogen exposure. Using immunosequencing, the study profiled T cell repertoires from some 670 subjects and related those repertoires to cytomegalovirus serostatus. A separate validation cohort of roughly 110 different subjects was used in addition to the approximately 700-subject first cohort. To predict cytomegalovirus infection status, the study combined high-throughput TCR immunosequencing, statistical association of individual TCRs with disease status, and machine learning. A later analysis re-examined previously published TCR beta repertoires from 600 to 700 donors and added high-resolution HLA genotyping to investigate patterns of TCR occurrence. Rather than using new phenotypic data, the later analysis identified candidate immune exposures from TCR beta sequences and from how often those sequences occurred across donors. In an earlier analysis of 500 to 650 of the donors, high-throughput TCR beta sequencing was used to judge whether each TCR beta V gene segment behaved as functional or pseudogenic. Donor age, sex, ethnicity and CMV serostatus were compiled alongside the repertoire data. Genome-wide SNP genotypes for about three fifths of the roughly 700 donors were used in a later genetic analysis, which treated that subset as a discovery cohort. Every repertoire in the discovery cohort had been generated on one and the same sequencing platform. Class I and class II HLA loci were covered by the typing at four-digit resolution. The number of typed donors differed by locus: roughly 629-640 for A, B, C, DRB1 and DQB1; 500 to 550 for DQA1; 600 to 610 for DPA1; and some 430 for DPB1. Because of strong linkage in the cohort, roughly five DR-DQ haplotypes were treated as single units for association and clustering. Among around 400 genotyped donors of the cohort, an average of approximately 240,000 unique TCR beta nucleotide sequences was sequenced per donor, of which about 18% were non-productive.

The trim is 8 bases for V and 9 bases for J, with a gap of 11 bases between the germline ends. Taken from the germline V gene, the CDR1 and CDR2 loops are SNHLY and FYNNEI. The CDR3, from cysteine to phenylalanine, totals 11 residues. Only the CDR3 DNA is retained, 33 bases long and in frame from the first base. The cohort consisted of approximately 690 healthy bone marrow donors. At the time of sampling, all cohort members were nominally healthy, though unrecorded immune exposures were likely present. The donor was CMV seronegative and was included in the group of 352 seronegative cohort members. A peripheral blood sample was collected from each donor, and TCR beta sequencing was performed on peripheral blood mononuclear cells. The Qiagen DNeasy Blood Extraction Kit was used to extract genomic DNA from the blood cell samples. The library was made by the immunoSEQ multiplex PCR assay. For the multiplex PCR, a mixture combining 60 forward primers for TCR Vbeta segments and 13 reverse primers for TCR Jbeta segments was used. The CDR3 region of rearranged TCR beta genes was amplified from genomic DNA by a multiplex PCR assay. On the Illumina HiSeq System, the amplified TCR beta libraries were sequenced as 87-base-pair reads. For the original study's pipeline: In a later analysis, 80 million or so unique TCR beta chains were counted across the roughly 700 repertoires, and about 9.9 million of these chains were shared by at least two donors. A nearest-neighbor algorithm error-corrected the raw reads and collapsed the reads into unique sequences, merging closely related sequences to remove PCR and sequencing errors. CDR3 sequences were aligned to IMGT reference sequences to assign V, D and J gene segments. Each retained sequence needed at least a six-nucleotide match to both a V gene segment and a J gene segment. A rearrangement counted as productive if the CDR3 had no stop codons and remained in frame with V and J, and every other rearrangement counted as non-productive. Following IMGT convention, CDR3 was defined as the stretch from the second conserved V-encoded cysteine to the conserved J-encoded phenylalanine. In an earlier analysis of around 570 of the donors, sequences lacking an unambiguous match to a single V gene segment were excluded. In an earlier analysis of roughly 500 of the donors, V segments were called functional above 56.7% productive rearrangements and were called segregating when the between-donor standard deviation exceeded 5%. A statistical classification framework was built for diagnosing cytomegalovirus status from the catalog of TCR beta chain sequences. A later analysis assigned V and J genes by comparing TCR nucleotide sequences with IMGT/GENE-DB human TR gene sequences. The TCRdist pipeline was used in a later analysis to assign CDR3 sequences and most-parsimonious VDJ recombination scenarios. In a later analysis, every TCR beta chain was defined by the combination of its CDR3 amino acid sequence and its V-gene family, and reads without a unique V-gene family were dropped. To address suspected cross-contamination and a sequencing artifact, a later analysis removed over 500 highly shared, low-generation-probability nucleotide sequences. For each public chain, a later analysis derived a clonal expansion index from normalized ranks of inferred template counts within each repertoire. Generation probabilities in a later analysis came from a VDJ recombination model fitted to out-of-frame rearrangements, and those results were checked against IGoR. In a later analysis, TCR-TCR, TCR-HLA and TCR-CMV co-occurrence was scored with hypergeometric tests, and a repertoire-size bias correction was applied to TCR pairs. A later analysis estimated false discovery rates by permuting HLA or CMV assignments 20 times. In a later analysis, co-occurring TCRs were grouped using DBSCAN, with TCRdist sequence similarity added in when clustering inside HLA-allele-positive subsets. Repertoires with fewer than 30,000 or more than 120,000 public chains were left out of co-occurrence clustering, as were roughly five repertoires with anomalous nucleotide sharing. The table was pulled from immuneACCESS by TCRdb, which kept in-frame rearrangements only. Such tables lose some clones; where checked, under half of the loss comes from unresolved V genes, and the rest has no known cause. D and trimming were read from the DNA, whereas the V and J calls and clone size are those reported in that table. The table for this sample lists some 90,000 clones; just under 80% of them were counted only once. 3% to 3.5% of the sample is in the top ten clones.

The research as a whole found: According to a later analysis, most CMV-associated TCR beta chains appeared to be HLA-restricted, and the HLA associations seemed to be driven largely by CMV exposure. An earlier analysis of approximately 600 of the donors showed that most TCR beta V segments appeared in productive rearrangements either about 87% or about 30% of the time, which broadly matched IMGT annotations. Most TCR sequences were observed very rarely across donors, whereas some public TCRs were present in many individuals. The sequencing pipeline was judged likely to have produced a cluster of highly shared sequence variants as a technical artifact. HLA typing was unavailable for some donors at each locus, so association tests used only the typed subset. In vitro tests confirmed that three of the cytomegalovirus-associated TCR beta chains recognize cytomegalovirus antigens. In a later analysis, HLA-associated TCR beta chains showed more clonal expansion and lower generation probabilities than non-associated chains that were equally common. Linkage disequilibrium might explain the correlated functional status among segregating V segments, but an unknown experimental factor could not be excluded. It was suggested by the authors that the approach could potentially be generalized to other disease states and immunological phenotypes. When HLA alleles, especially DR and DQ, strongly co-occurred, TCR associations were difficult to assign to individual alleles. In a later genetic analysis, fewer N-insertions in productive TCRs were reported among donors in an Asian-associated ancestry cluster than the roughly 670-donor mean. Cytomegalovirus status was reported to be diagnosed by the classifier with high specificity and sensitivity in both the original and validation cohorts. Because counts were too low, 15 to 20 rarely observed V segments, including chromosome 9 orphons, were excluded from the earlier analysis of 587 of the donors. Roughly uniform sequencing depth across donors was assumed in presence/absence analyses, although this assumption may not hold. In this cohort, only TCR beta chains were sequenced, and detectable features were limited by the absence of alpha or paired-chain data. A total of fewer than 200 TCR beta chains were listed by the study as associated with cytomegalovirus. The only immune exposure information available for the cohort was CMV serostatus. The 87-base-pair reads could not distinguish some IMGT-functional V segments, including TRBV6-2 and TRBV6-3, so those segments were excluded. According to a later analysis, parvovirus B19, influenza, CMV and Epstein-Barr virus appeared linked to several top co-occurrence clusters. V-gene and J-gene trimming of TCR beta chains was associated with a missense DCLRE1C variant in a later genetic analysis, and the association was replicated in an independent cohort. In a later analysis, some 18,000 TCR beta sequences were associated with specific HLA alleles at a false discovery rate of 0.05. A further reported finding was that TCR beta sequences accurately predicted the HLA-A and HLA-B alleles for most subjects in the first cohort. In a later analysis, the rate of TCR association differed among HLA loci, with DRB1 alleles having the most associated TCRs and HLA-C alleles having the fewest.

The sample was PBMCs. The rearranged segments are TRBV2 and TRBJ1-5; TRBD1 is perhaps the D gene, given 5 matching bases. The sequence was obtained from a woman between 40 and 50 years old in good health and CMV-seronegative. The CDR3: CASGGGGPQHF. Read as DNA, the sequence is TGTGCCAGCGGGGGGGGTGGGCCCCAGCATTTT.